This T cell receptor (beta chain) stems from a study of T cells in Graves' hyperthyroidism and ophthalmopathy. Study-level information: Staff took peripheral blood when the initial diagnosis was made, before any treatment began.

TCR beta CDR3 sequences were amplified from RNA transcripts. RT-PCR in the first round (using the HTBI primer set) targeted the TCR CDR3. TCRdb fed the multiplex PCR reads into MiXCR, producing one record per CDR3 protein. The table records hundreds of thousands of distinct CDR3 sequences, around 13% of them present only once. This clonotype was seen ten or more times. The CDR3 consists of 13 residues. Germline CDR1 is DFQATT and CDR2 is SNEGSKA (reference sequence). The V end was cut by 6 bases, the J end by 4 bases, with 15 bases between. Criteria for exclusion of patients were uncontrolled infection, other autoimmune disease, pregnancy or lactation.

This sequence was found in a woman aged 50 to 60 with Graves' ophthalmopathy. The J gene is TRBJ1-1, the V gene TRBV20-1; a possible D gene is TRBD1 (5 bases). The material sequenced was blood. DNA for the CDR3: TGCAGTGCCGCACCAGGGTTTGGCACTGAAGCTTTCTTT. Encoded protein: CSAAPGFGTEAFF.